This TCR beta chain comes out of a study of graft-versus-host responses after intestinal transplantation. Study as a whole: All recipients got anti-thymocyte globulin induction, then tacrolimus and steroids for about 3 years.

Study-level points and caveats: GvH clones detected in recipient marrow included some appearing first in ileum or blood. The presence of high graft-versus-host to host-versus-graft clonal ratios in allografts characterized patients with graft-donor T cell macrochimerism.

Germline CDR1 and CDR2: KGHSY and FQNENV. CDR3 length: 15 amino acids. V shed 0 bases and J shed 1 base, with 9 bases lying between them. TCRdb keeps only in-frame clones here, not all; method: immunoSEQ multiplex PCR. The table includes more than 20,000 clones, roughly 85% detected once. On this clone itself: Its antigen is unknown.

The sequences come from PBMCs, collected approximately 29 days after intestinal transplant. The TCR was taken from a human patient who received an intestinal transplant, so some T cells may come from the graft donor. This rearrangement joins TRBV16 to TRBJ1-2; the D is unclear. CDR3 protein: CASSQSSGVNYGYTF. The CDR3 DNA is TGTGCCAGCAGCCAATCGAGTGGGGTTAACTATGGCTACACCTTC.